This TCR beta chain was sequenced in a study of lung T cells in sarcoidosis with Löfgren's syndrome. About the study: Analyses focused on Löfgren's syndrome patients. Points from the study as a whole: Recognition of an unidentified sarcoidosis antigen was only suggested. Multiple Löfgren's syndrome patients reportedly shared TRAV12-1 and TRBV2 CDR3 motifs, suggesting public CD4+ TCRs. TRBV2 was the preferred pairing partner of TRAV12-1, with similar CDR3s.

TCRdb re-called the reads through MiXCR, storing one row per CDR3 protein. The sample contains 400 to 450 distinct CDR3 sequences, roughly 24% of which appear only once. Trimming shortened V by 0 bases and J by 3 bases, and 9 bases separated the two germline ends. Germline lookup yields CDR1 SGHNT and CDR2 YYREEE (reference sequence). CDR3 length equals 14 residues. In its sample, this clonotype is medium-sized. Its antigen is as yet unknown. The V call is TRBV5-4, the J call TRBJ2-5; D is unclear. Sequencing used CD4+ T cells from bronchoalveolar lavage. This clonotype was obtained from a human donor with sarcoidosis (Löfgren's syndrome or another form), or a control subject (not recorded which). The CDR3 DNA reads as TGTGCCAGCAGCTTGGCGATGGCGGAAGAGACCCAGTACTTC. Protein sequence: CASSLAMAEETQYF.